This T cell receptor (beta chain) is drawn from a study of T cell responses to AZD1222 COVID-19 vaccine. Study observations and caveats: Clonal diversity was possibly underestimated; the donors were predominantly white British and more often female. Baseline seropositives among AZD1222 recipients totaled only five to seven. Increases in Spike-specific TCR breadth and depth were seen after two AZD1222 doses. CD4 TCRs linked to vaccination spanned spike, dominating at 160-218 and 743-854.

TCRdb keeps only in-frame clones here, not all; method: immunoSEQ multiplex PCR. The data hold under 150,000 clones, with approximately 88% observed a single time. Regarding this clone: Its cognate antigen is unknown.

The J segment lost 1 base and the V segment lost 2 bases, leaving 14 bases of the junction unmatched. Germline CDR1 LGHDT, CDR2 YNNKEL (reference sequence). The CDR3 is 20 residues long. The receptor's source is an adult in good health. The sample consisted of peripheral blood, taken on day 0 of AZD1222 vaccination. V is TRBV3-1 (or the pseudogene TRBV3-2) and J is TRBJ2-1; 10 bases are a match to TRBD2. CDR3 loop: CASSQIFGVAGGLSYNEQFF. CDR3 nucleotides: TGTGCCAGCAGCCAAATTTTCGGTGTAGCGGGGGGATTGTCCTACAATGAGCAGTTCTTC.